This TCR beta chain was identified in a study of OX40 agonist ivuxolimab in advanced cancers. Overall study results and limits: At 0.1 to 3.0 mg/kg, clonal expansion of CD4+ and CD8+ blood T cells had occurred by week 6.

About this clone itself: Its antigen is as yet unknown.

CDR1 is ENHRY, CDR2 SYGVKD, per germline. The ends lost 6 bases at V and 6 bases at J; junction bases unmatched: 6. The CDR3 sequence is 13 residues long. Only in-frame clones appear in the TCRdb table, and some are missing; sequencing was by immunoSEQ multiplex PCR. The top ten clones hold approximately 1.3% of a sample with under 95,000 clones, around 90% of them seen once. The genes are TRBV10-3 and TRBJ1-2; 8 bases line up with TRBD1. Sequences were derived from CD4+ or CD8+ T cells sorted from blood, sampled in a trial of the OX40 agonist ivuxolimab. This TCR came from an adult with an advanced solid tumor such as melanoma, head and neck, liver or kidney cancer. For the CDR3, the DNA is TGTGCCATCAGCGGACAGGGAAAGGATGGCTACACCTTC. This encodes CAISGQGKDGYTF.